Shown below are 23 T cell receptor beta chains from a single sample sequenced in a study of T-cell memory formation after mild COVID-19. From the 5' RACE reads, TCRdb called clonotypes with MiXCR, one entry per CDR3 protein. Seen here are about 560,000 distinct CDR3 sequences, about 20% observed once, and the top ten hold around 12%. The sample consisted of PBMCs or a T cell subset sorted from them (not recorded which). These receptor sequences come from an adult woman who had mild COVID-19 (a few samples of this study predate the infection). Cell type and time point are not known.

This clonotype was picked up a small number of times. The chain couples TRBV19 to TRBJ1-3; D might be TRBD1 (6 bases). Looked up from germline, CDR1 is LNHDA and CDR2 is SQIVND (reference sequence). V was trimmed by 5 bases and J by 4 bases, leaving 18 bases between them. The CDR3 spans 16 residues. The CDR3 protein is CASSARGQGLGNTIYF. CDR3 DNA: TGTGCCAGTAGTGCTCGGGGCCAGGGGCTCGGAAACACCATATATTTT.

In this sample, this clonotype turned up a few times. The V and J genes are TRBV5-1 and TRBJ1-1; 9 positions match TRBD1. Germline V CDR1 and CDR2: SGHRS, YFSETQ. CDR3 length: 16 residues. The V and J ends lost 4 bases and 1 base, in that order; junction bases with no gene match: 8. CDR3: CASSLGTGQRNTEAFF. The DNA of the CDR3 is TGCGCCAGCAGCCTCGGGACAGGGCAAAGGAACACTGAAGCTTTCTTT.

This clonotype was observed a handful of times. This chain connects TRBV4-3 to TRBJ2-2; 9 bases line up with TRBD1. The germline gives CDR1 LGHNA, CDR2 YSLEER. The junction had 12 bases not matched to a gene; V was cut back by 4 bases and J by 6 bases. CDR3 length: 17 residues. DNA for the CDR3: TGCGCCAGCAGCCCCATAGGAGGGACAGGGATAGCCGGGGAGCTGTTTTTT. Translation: CASSPIGGTGIAGELFF.

Only a few counts were recorded for this clonotype. The chain employs TRBV18 and TRBJ2-5; 7 bases are a match to TRBD2. V lost 2 bases to trimming and J lost 4 bases; unmatched junction nucleotides: 10. The germline V gene has CDR1 KGHSH and CDR2 LQKENI. The CDR3 sequence is 16 residues long. The CDR3 sequence is CASSPGAGAVGETQYF. DNA of the CDR3: TGTGCCAGCTCACCAGGGGCGGGAGCGGTAGGAGAGACCCAGTACTTC. The complete variable domain, with remaining parts taken from reference TRBV18 and TRBJ2-5, reads NAGVMQNPRHLVRRRGQEARLRCSPMKGHSHVYWYRQLPEEGLKFMVYLQKENIIDESGMPKERFSAEFPKEGPSILRIQQVVRGDSAAYFCASSPGAGAVGETQYFGPGTRLLVL.

The table lists this clonotype with a few counts. The rearrangement joins TRBV3-1 to TRBJ2-7; 10 bases align to TRBD2. V trimming: 6 bases; J trimming: 3 bases; junction bases outside the gene matches: 11. The CDR3 sequence is 16 residues long. Germline CDR1 LGHDT, CDR2 YNNKEL (reference sequence). CDR3 sequence reads: CASSTSSGGKYYEQYF. The CDR3 region has the DNA TGTGCCAGCAGTACGTCTAGCGGGGGAAAGTACTACGAGCAGTACTTC.

This chain uses TRBV28 with TRBJ2-7; 9 bases agree with TRBD2. The CDR3 is 16 residues long. V lost 6 bases, J lost 5 bases, and 14 bases stayed unmatched. In germline, CDR1 is MDHEN, CDR2 SYDVKM. This CDR3 reads CASRTLGGRASDEQYF. As DNA, the CDR3 is TGTGCCAGCAGGACCTTGGGCGGGAGGGCTTCTGACGAGCAGTACTTC. Full variable domain (rest looked up from reference TRBV28 and TRBJ2-7): DVKVTQSSRYLVKRTGEKVFLECVQDMDHENMFWYRQDPGLGLRLIYFSYDVKMKEKGDIPEGYSVSREKKERFSLILESASTNQTSMYLCASRTLGGRASDEQYFGPGTRLTVT.

V is TRBV7-2 and J is TRBJ2-3, with D possibly matching TRBD2 (5 bases). Germline V gene data show CDR1 as SGHTA and CDR2 as FQGNSA. The V end lost 2 bases, the J end lost 5 bases, and 17 bases lay between the germline ends. This CDR3 has 16 residues. This CDR3 reads CASSLTGRTVRDTQYF. CDR3 in DNA: TGTGCCAGCAGCTTAACGGGGAGAACTGTTAGAGATACGCAGTATTTT.

This clonotype came up many times. This chain links TRBV5-6 with TRBJ2-7; 14 bases are shared with TRBD2. This CDR3 has 17 residues. The ends lost 5 bases at V and 0 bases at J; junction bases unmatched: 7. Germline CDR1 SGHDT, CDR2 YYEEEE. For the CDR3, the DNA is TGTGCCAGCAGTTCCGGGACTAGCGGGAGTTTCTCCTACGAGCAGTACTTC. Its protein is CASSSGTSGSFSYEQYF. The whole variable domain, filled in from reference TRBV5-6 and TRBJ2-7, reads DAGVTQSPTHLIKTRGQQVTLRCSPKSGHDTVSWYQQALGQGPQFIFQYYEEEERQRGNFPDRFSGHQFPNYSSELNVNALLLGDSALYLCASSSGTSGSFSYEQYFGPGTRLTVT.

The rearrangement links TRBV5-1 to TRBJ1-1, with no clear D. V lost 0 bases, J lost 3 bases, and 9 bases lay in between. Germline values: CDR1 SGHRS, CDR2 YFSETQ. This CDR3 is 14 amino acids long. The CDR3 DNA reads as TGCGCCAGCAGCTTGGAACCGGCGGACACTGAAGCTTTCTTT. It yields the protein CASSLEPADTEAFF.

The table lists this clonotype with a few counts. The chain is built from TRBV20-1 and TRBJ2-1, with 13 bases matching TRBD2. Losses at the gene ends were 3 bases for V and 10 bases for J; bases not matched to a gene: 9. The CDR3 length is 15 residues. The germline V gene encodes CDR1 DFQATT and CDR2 SNEGSKA (reference sequence). CDR3 sequence (DNA): TGCAGTGCTAGGATTACTAGCGGGAGGGTGGGGGAGCAGTTCTTC. It yields the protein CSARITSGRVGEQFF.

This clonotype was seen only a few times. This chain joins TRBV7-8 and TRBJ2-3, with TRBD2 identical over 14 bases. Germline V gives CDR1 SGHVS, CDR2 FQNEAQ. V lost 3 bases, J lost 0 bases, and 2 bases stayed unmatched. This CDR3 region has 17 residues. The CDR3 sequence is CASSLGLAGVSTDTQYF. The DNA for the CDR3 is TGTGCCAGCAGCTTGGGACTAGCGGGAGTGAGCACAGATACGCAGTATTTT. Supplemented by reference TRBV7-8 and TRBJ2-3, the full variable domain reads GAGVSQSPRYKVAKRGQDVALRCDPISGHVSLFWYQQALGQGPEFLTYFQNEAQLDKSGLPSDRFFAERPEGSVSTLKIQRTQQEDSAVYLCASSLGLAGVSTDTQYFGPGTRLTVL.

This clonotype was seen many times. CDR3 DNA sequence: TGTGCCAGCAGCCCGAACAGGGCTTCGAACACTGAAGCTTTCTTT. Translating gives CASSPNRASNTEAFF. V gene TRBV7-2 combines with J gene TRBJ1-1; maybe TRBD1 (6 bases). This CDR3 has 15 residues. V lost 5 bases and J lost 1, with 14 bases in between. Germline V gene data show CDR1 as SGHTA and CDR2 as FQGNSA.

This clonotype was recorded a few times. The chain links TRBV5-1 to TRBJ2-5; 11 bases are a match to TRBD2. V shed 4 bases and J 5 bases; nucleotides not matched to a gene: 10. CDR3 size: 16 residues. The germline V gene encodes CDR1 SGHRS and CDR2 YFSETQ. In DNA form, the CDR3 reads TGCGCCAGCAGCGCCGGCACTAGCGGGAGTGTGGAGACCCAGTACTTC. Residues: CASSAGTSGSVETQYF. Together with reference TRBV5-1 and TRBJ2-5, the CDR3 gives the full variable domain: KAGVTQTPRYLIKTRGQQVTLSCSPISGHRSVSWYQQTPGQGLQFLFEYFSETQRNKGNFPGRFSGRQFSNSRSEMNVSTLELGDSALYLCASSAGTSGSVETQYFGPGTRLLVL.

This clonotype has more than one count but fewer than ten. V is TRBV6-6 and J is TRBJ1-6, with D hard to call. Germline V gene lookup returns CDR1 MNHNY and CDR2 SVGAGI (reference sequence). The CDR3 loop spans 18 amino acids. The ends were cut back, 3 bases at V and 1 base at J, with 16 bases in the middle. CDR3 DNA sequence: TGTGCCAGCAGTTATACACCCTCTAAGAGATCCTATAATTCACCCCTCCACTTT. This translates into CASSYTPSKRSYNSPLHF.

This clonotype was detected a few times. This chain uses TRBV27 with TRBJ2-1; 8 nucleotides line up with TRBD2. Germline trimming cut 4 bases from V and 7 bases from J; bases unmatched to any gene: 9. There are 15 residues in the CDR3. CDR1 is MNHEY and CDR2 is SMNVEV in the germline V gene (reference sequence). The CDR3 is CASSSTGGHYNEQFF. The DNA for the CDR3 is TGTGCCAGCAGTTCGACGGGGGGGCACTATAATGAGCAGTTCTTC.

This chain connects TRBV10-3 to TRBJ1-6; D gene ambiguous. Germline CDR1 reads ENHRY; CDR2 reads SYGVKD. The V gene lost 2 bases and the J gene lost 7 bases, with 6 bases spanning the gap. The CDR3 is made up of 13 amino acids. The CDR3 sequence: CAISEDGNSPLHF. The CDR3, as DNA: TGTGCCATCAGTGAGGATGGGAATTCACCCCTCCACTTT.

This clonotype was counted only a few times. The chain recombines TRBV18 with TRBJ2-7; 7 bases align to TRBD1. J lost 3 bases, V lost 3 bases, and 5 bases had no gene match. Germline V gene sequence: CDR1 KGHSH, CDR2 LQKENI. The CDR3 contains 14 residues. CDR3 protein: CASSPQTGVYEQYF. The CDR3 coding sequence is TGTGCCAGCTCACCCCAAACAGGGGTCTACGAGCAGTACTTC.

DNA for the CDR3: TGTGCCAGCAGCGTAGATGGGGGGGGCGGGAGCTACGAGCAGTACTTC. Amino acid sequence: CASSVDGGGGSYEQYF. The chain combines TRBV9 with TRBJ2-7, with D tentatively TRBD2 (7 bases). V was shortened by 0 bases and J by 3 bases, with 16 bases between the two germline ends. The germline V gene has CDR1 SGDLS and CDR2 YYNGEE. This CDR3 spans 16 amino acids.

This clonotype was observed a few times. V usage is TRBV12-3 or TRBV12-4 and J usage is TRBJ1-5; 12 nucleotides align to TRBD1. CDR3 length: 18 residues. The trim removed 4 bases at V and 2 bases at J, leaving 9 bases unmatched. CDR3 region: CASSYLGTGGQGNQPQHF. DNA of the CDR3: TGTGCCAGCAGTTATTTGGGGACAGGGGGCCAAGGCAATCAGCCCCAGCATTTT.

In this sample, this clonotype turned up a few times. The chain links TRBV15 to TRBJ2-1, with D possibly called TRBD1 or TRBD2 (5 bases each). Trimming took off 7 bases at V and 4 bases at J, with 14 bases between the two ends. The CDR3 has 14 amino acids. Germline CDR1 is LNHNV and CDR2 is YYDKDF (reference sequence). CDR3 protein: CATKRGLDYNEQFF. Written as DNA, the CDR3 is TGTGCCACCAAGAGGGGTTTGGATTACAATGAGCAGTTCTTC.

This chain links TRBV19 with TRBJ2-3; D perhaps matches TRBD2 (5 bases). This CDR3 spans 15 amino acids. Germline V gives CDR1 LNHDA, CDR2 SQIVND (reference sequence). Trimming stripped 2 bases from V and 0 bases from J, with 9 bases between. The CDR3 sequence: CASSIWTASTDTQYF. The CDR3 coding sequence is TGTGCCAGTAGTATATGGACTGCTAGCACAGATACGCAGTATTTT. Full variable domain (rest looked up from reference TRBV19 and TRBJ2-3): DGGITQSPKYLFRKEGQNVTLSCEQNLNHDAMYWYRQDPGQGLRLIYYSQIVNDFQKGDIAEGYSVSREKKESFPLTVTSAQKNPTAFYLCASSIWTASTDTQYFGPGTRLTVL.

This clonotype has only a few counts. This chain links TRBV5-5 with TRBJ2-7; 12 bases align to TRBD2. Germline values: CDR1 SGHKS, CDR2 YYEKEE (reference sequence). The trim removed 3 bases at V and 1 base at J, leaving 14 bases unmatched. The CDR3 is 19 residues long. The CDR3, as DNA: TGTGCCAGCAGCTGGACCCCACTAGCGGGGGGTCATGGGTCCTACGAGCAGTACTTC. Translated: CASSWTPLAGGHGSYEQYF.

This chain joins TRBV4-1 and TRBJ2-1; TRBD2 aligns across 16 bases. CDR1 is MGHRA and CDR2 is YSYEKL in the germline V gene. Losses at the gene ends were 3 bases for V and 0 bases for J; bases not matched to a gene: 5. CDR3 length: 19 amino acids. The CDR3 reads CASSQGLAGGLSSYNEQFF. Written as DNA, the CDR3 is TGCGCCAGCAGCCAGGGACTAGCGGGAGGGCTGAGCTCCTACAATGAGCAGTTCTTC.